Below, one T cell receptor beta chain is given with its context. This entry is derived from a study of monozygotic twins with inflammatory bowel disease. Germline V CDR1 and CDR2: GTSNPN, SVGIG (reference sequence). The CDR3 is 13 residues long. Reanalyzing the 5' RACE reads, TCRdb keeps one entry per CDR3 protein, without DNA. The listing records a few hundred thousand distinct CDR3 sequences. This chain links TRBV30 with TRBJ2-7. The material sequenced was blood. The TCR was taken from a human donor with ulcerative colitis or Crohn's disease, or a healthy co-twin of an affected twin (not recorded which). The CDR3 loop is CAWSRGFLYEQYF.